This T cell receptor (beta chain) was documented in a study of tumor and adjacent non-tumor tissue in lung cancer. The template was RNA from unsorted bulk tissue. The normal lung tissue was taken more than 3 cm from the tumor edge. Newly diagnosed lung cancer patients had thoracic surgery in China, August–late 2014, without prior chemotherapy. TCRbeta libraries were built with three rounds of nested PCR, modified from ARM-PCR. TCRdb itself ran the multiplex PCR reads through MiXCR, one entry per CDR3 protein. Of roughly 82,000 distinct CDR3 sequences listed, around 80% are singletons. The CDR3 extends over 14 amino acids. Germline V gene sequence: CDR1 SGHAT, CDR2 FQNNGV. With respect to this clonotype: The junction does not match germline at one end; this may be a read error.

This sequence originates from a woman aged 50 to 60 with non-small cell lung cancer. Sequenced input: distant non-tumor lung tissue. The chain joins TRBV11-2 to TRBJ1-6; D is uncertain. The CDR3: CASSIEFFNSPLHF. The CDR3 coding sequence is TGTGCCAGCAGCATAGAGTTCTTCAATTCACCCCTCCACTTT.